The source of this TCR beta chain is a study of shared clonotypes between healthy human individuals. The study, taken as a whole, reports: Against clonotypes common to all four donors, non-shared ones had lower generation probabilities.

Germline V gene data show CDR1 as SGHAT and CDR2 as FQNNGV. Trimming removed 4 bases from V and 7 bases from J; junction bases left unmatched: 10. The CDR3 is 16 amino acids. Positively selected for CCR7, the CD45RO-negative cells used as naive CD8 cells excluded terminally differentiated effector memory CD45RA+ cells. With regard to this clone: Its cognate antigen is unknown.

Assay: immunoSEQ multiplex PCR; the TCRdb copy retains only in-frame clones and omits some. The sample consists of some 2,000,000 clones, over 85% of them appearing once. This receptor was obtained from a man between 18 and 29 years old in good health. The rearrangement links TRBV11-2 to TRBJ1-6; 7 nucleotides align to TRBD1. The sample taken for sequencing was naive CD8+ T cells sorted from blood. The DNA of the CDR3 is TGTGCCAGCAGCTCCTTTATTGAACAGGGGAATTCACCCCTCCACTTT. This translates into CASSSFIEQGNSPLHF.